The next 3 T cell receptor beta chains were all read from a single sample in a study of shared clonotypes between healthy human individuals. Some clones are missing from TCRdb's copy, which holds only in-frame ones; the method was immunoSEQ multiplex PCR. The sample lists over a million clones, around 78% occurring once. Sequencing was done on a sample of memory CD4+ T cells from PBMCs. Described subset: CD45RA-negative fraction. Receptor source: a man between 18 and 35 years old in good health. Some clones in this sample may be carry-over from other donors' samples.

Notes on this clone: This may stem from a read error, because a much larger clone lies one nucleotide away. This same CDR3 is encoded by further DNA sequences in the sample. V gene TRBV14 combines with J gene TRBJ2-3; 10 bases agree with TRBD2. Germline V gene sequence: CDR1 SGHDN, CDR2 FVKESK. The CDR3 extends over 13 amino acids. CDR3 nucleotide sequence: TGCGCCAGCAGCCGGACTAGCGGAGATACGCAGTATTTT. It is translated as CASSRTSGDTQYF.

The J gene is TRBJ2-5, the V gene TRBV14; 7 bases map to TRBD2. Germline V gives CDR1 SGHDN, CDR2 FVKESK. The CDR3 consists of 14 residues. V lost 5 bases to trimming and J lost 5 bases; unmatched junction nucleotides: 8. The CDR3 DNA reads as TGTGCCAGCAGCATCCGCGGGGGACGGGAGACCCAGTACTTC. It translates to CASSIRGGRETQYF.

The J gene is TRBJ1-4, the V gene TRBV10-2; TRBD1 might be the D (6 bases). The CDR3 is made up of 16 amino acids. Germline CDR1 reads WSHSY; CDR2 reads SAAADI. V was clipped by 7 bases and J by 5 bases, with 20 bases between them. This chain's CDR3 is CASTNRVSAFNEKLFF. The CDR3 DNA reads TGCGCCAGCACAAACAGGGTGTCGGCATTCAATGAAAAACTGTTTTTT.